Listed below are T cell receptor beta chains from one sample, sequenced in a study of T cells in Graves' hyperthyroidism and ophthalmopathy. From the multiplex PCR reads, TCRdb called clonotypes with MiXCR, one entry per CDR3 protein. This sample has 280,000 or so distinct CDR3 sequences, with about 25% found just once. The specimen sequenced was blood. These receptors came from a man aged 35-49 years with Graves' hyperthyroidism that later progressed to Graves' ophthalmopathy. Each CDR3 is given with its conserved first and last residue.

J gene: TRBJ2-7
V gene: TRBV18
CDR3 protein: CASSLGTANYEQYF

J gene: TRBJ2-7
V gene: TRBV10-3
CDR3 protein: CAISESVQVLVYEQYF

J gene: TRBJ2-7
V gene: TRBV6-2/TRBV6-3
CDR3 protein: CASSYPQGEQYF

J gene: TRBJ1-1
V gene: TRBV20-1
CDR3 protein: CSARGTGVTEAFF

J gene: TRBJ2-7
V gene: TRBV28
CDR3 protein: CASSSDIPEQYF

J gene: TRBJ1-2
V gene: TRBV28
CDR3 protein: CASSPDRVAYGYTF

J gene: TRBJ2-7
V gene: TRBV5-1
CDR3 protein: CASSSRQGKYEQYF

J gene: TRBJ2-7
V gene: TRBV28
CDR3 protein: CASRVAGAVYEQYF

J gene: TRBJ2-7
V gene: TRBV4-2
CDR3 protein: CASSQPIAGGGSYEQYF

J gene: TRBJ1-2
V gene: TRBV15
CDR3 protein: CATSRDETLAVGYTF

J gene: TRBJ2-7
V gene: TRBV6-5
CDR3 protein: CASSYTELTYEQYF

J gene: TRBJ1-1
V gene: TRBV6-1
CDR3 protein: CASSQAQGAWIEAFF

J gene: TRBJ1-5
V gene: TRBV30
CDR3 protein: CAWATGYNQPQHF

J gene: TRBJ1-1
V gene: TRBV6-2/TRBV6-3
CDR3 protein: CASSLSGVLNTEAFF

J gene: TRBJ2-5
V gene: TRBV18
CDR3 protein: CASSPWPQETQYF

J gene: TRBJ1-1
V gene: TRBV6-1
CDR3 protein: CASSGGTEHTEAFF

J gene: TRBJ2-7
V gene: TRBV7-2
CDR3 protein: CASSKQDGYEQYF

J gene: TRBJ1-5
V gene: TRBV12-3/TRBV12-4
CDR3 protein: CASSPPGQGYQPQHF

J gene: TRBJ2-5
V gene: TRBV24-1
CDR3 protein: CATSDHRAETQYF

J gene: TRBJ1-5
V gene: TRBV30
CDR3 protein: CAWSSDRDRRYSNQPQHF

J gene: TRBJ2-5
V gene: TRBV19
CDR3 protein: CASSIVYRETQYF

J gene: TRBJ1-1
V gene: TRBV29-1
CDR3 protein: CSVVGASEAFF